These T cell receptor beta chains were read from a single sample in a study of T-cell reconstitution after alpha-beta-depleted transplantation in children. TCRdb re-derived calls from the PCR reads in MiXCR, one entry per CDR3 protein. Among about 640,000 distinct CDR3 sequences, roughly 17% were seen once, and the ten largest hold 1.1%. The material sequenced was PBMCs from the stem cell graft donor, taken from the stem cell graft. These receptors originate from a human donor who donated a stem cell graft to a child with acute myeloid leukemia. Both conserved end residues are part of each CDR3. The order of the fields is clone size, J gene, V gene, D gene, CDR3 protein, CDR3 DNA. The D gene is left open where the match is weak. Rows may omit the clone size; those that give it use once, few, many or a size class.

few TRBJ1-1 TRBV24-1 TRBD1 CATRPGTGREAFF TGTGCCACCCGTCCGGGGACAGGGCGTGAAGCTTTCTTT
many TRBJ2-3 TRBV29-1 NA CSAETGTTQYF TGCAGCGCCGAGACAGGAACTACGCAGTATTTT
NA TRBJ2-5 TRBV5-5 TRBD2 CASSLVPSGGQETQYF TGTGCCAGCAGCTTGGTTCCTAGCGGGGGGCAAGAGACCCAGTACTTC
NA TRBJ2-3 TRBV12-3/TRBV12-4 NA CASSSLWAPEGADTQYF TGTGCCAGCAGTTCCCTCTGGGCCCCCGAGGGGGCAGATACGCAGTATTTT
NA TRBJ1-3 TRBV24-1 NA CATSDPKTGGENTIYF TGTGCCACCAGTGATCCAAAAACGGGGGGCGAGAACACCATATATTTT
NA TRBJ1-2 TRBV4-1 TRBD1 CASSQVWDRDNYGYTF TGCGCCAGCAGCCAAGTGTGGGACAGGGATAACTATGGCTACACCTTC
few TRBJ1-1 TRBV7-9 TRBD1 CASSPRGISEAFF TGTGCCAGCAGCCCCAGGGGGATAAGTGAAGCTTTCTTT
NA TRBJ2-1 TRBV5-6 NA CASRTDPSSYNEQFF TGTGCCAGCAGGACGGACCCTAGCTCCTACAATGAGCAGTTCTTC
NA TRBJ2-5 TRBV25-1 TRBD2 CASSRDYQGTQYF TGTGCCAGCAGTAGGGACTACCAGGGGACCCAGTACTTC
many TRBJ2-5 TRBV20-1 TRBD2 CSAVSAGGSRETQYF TGCAGTGCTGTTTCCGCGGGGGGCTCCCGTGAGACCCAGTACTTC
NA TRBJ1-1 TRBV7-9 NA CASSLRGLDTEAFF TGTGCCAGCAGCCTTCGGGGCCTAGACACTGAAGCTTTCTTT